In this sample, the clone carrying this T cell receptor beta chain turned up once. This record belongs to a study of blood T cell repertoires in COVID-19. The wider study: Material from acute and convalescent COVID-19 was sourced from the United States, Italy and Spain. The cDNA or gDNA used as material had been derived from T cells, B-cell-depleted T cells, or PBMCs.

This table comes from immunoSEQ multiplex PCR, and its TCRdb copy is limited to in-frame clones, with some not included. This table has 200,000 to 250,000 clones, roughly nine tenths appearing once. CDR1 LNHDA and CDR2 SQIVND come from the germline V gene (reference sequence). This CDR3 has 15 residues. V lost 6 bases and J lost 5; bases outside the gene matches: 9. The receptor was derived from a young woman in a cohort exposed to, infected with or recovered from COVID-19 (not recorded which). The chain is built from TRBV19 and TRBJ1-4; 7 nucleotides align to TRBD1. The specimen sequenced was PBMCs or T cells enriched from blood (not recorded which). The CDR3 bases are TGTGCCAGTAGGAGTCAACAGGGGTGGAATGAAAAACTGTTTTTT. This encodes CASRSQQGWNEKLFF. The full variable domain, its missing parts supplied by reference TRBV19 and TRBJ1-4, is DGGITQSPKYLFRKEGQNVTLSCEQNLNHDAMYWYRQDPGQGLRLIYYSQIVNDFQKGDIAEGYSVSREKKESFPLTVTSAQKNPTAFYLCASRSQQGWNEKLFFGSGTQLSVL.